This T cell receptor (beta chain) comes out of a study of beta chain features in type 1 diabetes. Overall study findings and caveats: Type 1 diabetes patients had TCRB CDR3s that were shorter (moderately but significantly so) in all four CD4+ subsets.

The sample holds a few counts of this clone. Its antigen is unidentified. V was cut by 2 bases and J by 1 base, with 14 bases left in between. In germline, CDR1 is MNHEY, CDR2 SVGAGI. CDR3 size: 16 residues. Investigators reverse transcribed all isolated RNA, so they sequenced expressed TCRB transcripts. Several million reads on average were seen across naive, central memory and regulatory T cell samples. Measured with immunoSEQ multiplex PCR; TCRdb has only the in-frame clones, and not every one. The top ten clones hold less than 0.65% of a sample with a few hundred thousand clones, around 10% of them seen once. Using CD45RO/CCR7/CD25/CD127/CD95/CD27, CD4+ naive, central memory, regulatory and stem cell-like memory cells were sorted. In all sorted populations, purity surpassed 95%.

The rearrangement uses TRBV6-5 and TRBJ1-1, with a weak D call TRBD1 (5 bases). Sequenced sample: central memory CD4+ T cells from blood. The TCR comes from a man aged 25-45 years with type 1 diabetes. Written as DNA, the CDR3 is TGTGCCAGCAGTTACACGGGACCTGCGTGGAACACTGAAGCTTTCTTT. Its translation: CASSYTGPAWNTEAFF.